Listed here is a single T cell receptor beta chain. V lost 4 bases and J lost 5, with 11 bases in between. From germline, CDR1 is SEHNR and CDR2 FQNEAQ (reference sequence). The CDR3 runs to 13 residues. Sequenced by immunoSEQ multiplex PCR; TCRdb stores in-frame clones only, minus some. Of 250,000 to 350,000 clones in the sample, over 75% were seen once. These data belong to a study of blood T cell repertoires in COVID-19. This sequence originates from a woman aged 50 to 60 who had recovered from COVID-19. Material for sequencing was peripheral blood. The rearrangement links TRBV7-9 to TRBJ2-5; a weak D match, TRBD2 (6 bases). The chain's CDR3 is CASSSDYGETQYF. In DNA form, the CDR3 reads TGTGCCAGCAGCTCGGACTATGGCGAGACCCAGTACTTC.